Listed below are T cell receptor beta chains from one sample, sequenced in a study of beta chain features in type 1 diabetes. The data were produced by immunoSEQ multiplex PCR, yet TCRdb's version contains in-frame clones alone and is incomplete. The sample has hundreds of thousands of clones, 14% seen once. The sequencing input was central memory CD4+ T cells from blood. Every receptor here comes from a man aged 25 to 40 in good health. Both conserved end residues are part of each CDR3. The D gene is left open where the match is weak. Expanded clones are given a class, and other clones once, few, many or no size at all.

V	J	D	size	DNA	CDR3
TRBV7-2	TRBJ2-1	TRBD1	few	TGTGCCAGCAGCTTAAATGGACAGGGGGGCAATGAGCAGTTCTTC	CASSLNGQGGNEQFF
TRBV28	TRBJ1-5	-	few	TGTGCCAGCAGTTTTGGGCTGACCGAAAATAGCAATCAGCCCCAGCATTTT	CASSFGLTENSNQPQHF
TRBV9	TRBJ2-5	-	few	TGTGCCAGCAGCTACGACGGTGAGGGCCAGTACTTC	CASSYDGEGQYF
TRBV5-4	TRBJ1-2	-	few	TGTGCCAGCAGCTTTTATAAATCGGCCAAAACTGGCTATGGCTACACCTTC	CASSFYKSAKTGYGYTF
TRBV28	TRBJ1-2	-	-	TGTGCCAGCAGTTTGCCCCTACACGTGGGATACACCTTC	CASSLPLHVGYTF
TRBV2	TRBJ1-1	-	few	TGTGCCAGCACTAGCGGGCGGTCCACTGAAGCTTTCTTT	CASTSGRSTEAFF
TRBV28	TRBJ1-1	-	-	TGTGCCAGCATGGGGGGAATGAACACTGAAGCTTTCTTT	CASMGGMNTEAFF
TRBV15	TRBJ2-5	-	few	TGTGCCACCAGCGGTTACCAAGAGACCCAGTACTTC	CATSGYQETQYF
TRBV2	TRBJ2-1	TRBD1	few	TGTGCCAGTCGCCCGGACAGGGGGCTTTGGAATGAGCAGTTCTTC	CASRPDRGLWNEQFF
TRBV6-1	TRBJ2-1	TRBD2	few	TGTGCCAGCAGTGATCCCCTCGGGATGGCGGGAGGGGGTCGGTACAATGAGCAGTTCTTC	CASSDPLGMAGGGRYNEQFF
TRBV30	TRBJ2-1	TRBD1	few	TGTGCCTGGAGCCCCGGGACAGGGGGGAGAAATGAGCAGTTCTTC	CAWSPGTGGRNEQFF
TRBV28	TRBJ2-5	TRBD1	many	TGTGCCAGCAGTTCATCCGGGACAGGGTGGCAAGAGACCCAGTACTTC	CASSSSGTGWQETQYF
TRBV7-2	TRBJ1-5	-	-	TGTGCCAGCAGCAACTTAGTAGGACGGCCCCAGCATTTT	CASSNLVGRPQHF
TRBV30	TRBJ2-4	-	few	TGTGCCTGGAGCCCCCCTAGGGCCAAAAACATTCAGTACTTC	CAWSPPRAKNIQYF
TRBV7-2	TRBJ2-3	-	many	TGTGCCAGCAGCTTAGCGGGAGTTAGCACAGATACGCAGTATTTT	CASSLAGVSTDTQYF
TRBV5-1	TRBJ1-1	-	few	TGCGCCAGCAGCTTCGACGTAAACACTGAAGCTTTCTTT	CASSFDVNTEAFF
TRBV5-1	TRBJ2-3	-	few	TGCGCCAGCAGCCGTTACCAGGGCGCAGATACGCAGTATTTT	CASSRYQGADTQYF
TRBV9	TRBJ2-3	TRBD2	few	TGTGCCAGCAGCGTAGTGGCTAGCGGGAGCGGTACGCAGTATTTT	CASSVVASGSGTQYF
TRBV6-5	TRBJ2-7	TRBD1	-	TGTGCCAGCAACCCCCCCTACGGGACAGTAGACTTC	CASNPPYGTVDF
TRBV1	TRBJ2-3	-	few	TGCACCAGCAGCCAAGGGGAGCACTGCTCGGCTCCAGATACGCAGTATTTT	CTSSQGEHCSAPDTQYF
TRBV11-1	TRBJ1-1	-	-	TGTGCCAGCAGCCGCGTGGGGGGTCCTAGTGAAGCTTTCTTT	CASSRVGGPSEAFF
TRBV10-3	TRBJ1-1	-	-	TGTGCCATGGGGAACGGGGAGAGCACTGAAGCTTTCTTT	CAMGNGESTEAFF
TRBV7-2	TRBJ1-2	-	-	TGTGCCAGCAGCTTAGCAGGGGGGCGGCGGGATGGCTACACCTTC	CASSLAGGRRDGYTF
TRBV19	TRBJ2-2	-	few	TGTGCCAGTAGCCTCTTCCTCCTAATGGAGACCGGGGAGCTGTTTTTT	CASSLFLLMETGELFF
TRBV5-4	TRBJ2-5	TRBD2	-	TGTGCCAGCACCAAGCAGCGGGGTGATGGGGAGACCCAGTACTTC	CASTKQRGDGETQYF
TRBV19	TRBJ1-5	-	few	TGTGCCAGTAGTAGGTGGGGGCAAGGCAATCAGCCCCAGCATTTT	CASSRWGQGNQPQHF
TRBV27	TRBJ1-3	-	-	TGTGCCAGCAGTTTATCTGGCAGGGCCTACTCCGGAAACACCATATATTTT	CASSLSGRAYSGNTIYF
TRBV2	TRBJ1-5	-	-	TGTGCCAGCAGTGCCGACGGGCTCCAGCCCCAGCATTTT	CASSADGLQPQHF
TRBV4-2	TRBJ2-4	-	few	TGTGCCAGCAGCCAAGATAGGCTAGCCAAAAACATTCAGTACTTC	CASSQDRLAKNIQYF
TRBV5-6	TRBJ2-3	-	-	TGTGCCAGCAGCTCGGGGCTGGCCACAGATACGCAGTATTTT	CASSSGLATDTQYF
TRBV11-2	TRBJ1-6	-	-	TGTGCCAGCAGCTTAGTTACAGTTAATTCACCCCTCCACTTT	CASSLVTVNSPLHF
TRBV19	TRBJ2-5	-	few	TGTGCCAGTAGTCCCCGAGGAGCATCTTCGCAAGAGACCCAGTACTTC	CASSPRGASSQETQYF
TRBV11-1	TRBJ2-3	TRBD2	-	TGTGCCAGCAGCTATAGCGGGAGTGGTGCGCAGTATTTT	CASSYSGSGAQYF
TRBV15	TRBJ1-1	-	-	TGTGCCACCAGCAGAGATTACCAGGGCCCTGAAGCTTTCTTT	CATSRDYQGPEAFF
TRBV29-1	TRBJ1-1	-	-	TGCAGCGCTTCAGGGACGGCCGACACTGAAGCTTTCTTT	CSASGTADTEAFF
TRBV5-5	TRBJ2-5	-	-	TGTGCCAGCAGGGCAGTAAGCGGAAAAGAGACCCAGTACTTC	CASRAVSGKETQYF
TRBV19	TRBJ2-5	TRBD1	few	TGTGCCAGTAGTAAGGACAGGGGCGTCCAGTACTTC	CASSKDRGVQYF
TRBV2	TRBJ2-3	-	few	TGTGCCAGCAAGGCAACCCCATCTCCAGATACGCAGTATTTT	CASKATPSPDTQYF
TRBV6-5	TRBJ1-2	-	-	TGTGCCAGCAGTTCTGCAGGGGATGATGGCTACACCTTC	CASSSAGDDGYTF
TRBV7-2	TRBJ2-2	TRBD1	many	TGTGCCAGCAGCGCGTACAGGGGCACCGGGGAGCTGTTTTTT	CASSAYRGTGELFF
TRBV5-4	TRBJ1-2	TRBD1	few	TGTGCCAGCAGCTTGGCGGGACAGGGCAACTTCCCCACCTTC	CASSLAGQGNFPTF
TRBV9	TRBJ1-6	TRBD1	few	TGTGCCAGCAGGTTAACAGGGGGCGTTCCTTTGAATTCACCCCTCCACTTT	CASRLTGGVPLNSPLHF
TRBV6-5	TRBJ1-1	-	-	TGTGCCAGCAGTTACGGAGGGGAAGGTGAAGCTTTCTTT	CASSYGGEGEAFF
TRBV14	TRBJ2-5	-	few	TGTGCCAGCAGCCAAGCTCGAGAGACCCAGTACTTC	CASSQARETQYF
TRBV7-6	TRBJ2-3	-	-	TGTGCCAGCAGCCCCCGGGGAGAAGGAGGGCCTAGCACAGATACGCAGTATTTT	CASSPRGEGGPSTDTQYF
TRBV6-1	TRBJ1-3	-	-	TGTGCCAGCAGTCGAGATTTCTCTGGAAACACCATATATTTT	CASSRDFSGNTIYF
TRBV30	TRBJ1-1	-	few	TGTGCCTGGAGTCCTAGGGGTGCTGAAGCTTTCTTT	CAWSPRGAEAFF
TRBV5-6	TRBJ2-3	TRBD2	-	TGTGCCAGCAGCTTGACAAGCGGGGGGGCCCAAAATACGCAGTATTTT	CASSLTSGGAQNTQYF
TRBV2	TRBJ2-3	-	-	TGTGCCAGCAGTGGGGGGCCTACGCAGTATTTT	CASSGGPTQYF
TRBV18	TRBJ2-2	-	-	TGTGCCAGCTCACCACCTCCAGAGAACACCGGGGAGCTGTTTTTT	CASSPPPENTGELFF
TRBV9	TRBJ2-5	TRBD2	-	TGTGCCAGCAGCGCGAGGGGAGGGAGAGAGACCCAGTACTTC	CASSARGGRETQYF
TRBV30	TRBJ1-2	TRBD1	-	TGTGCCTGGACCCGGACAGGGAGCAACTATGGCTACACCTTC	CAWTRTGSNYGYTF
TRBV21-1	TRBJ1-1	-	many	TGTGCCAGCAGCAAGGGACAGGGTGGGAACACTGAAGCTTTCTTT	CASSKGQGGNTEAFF
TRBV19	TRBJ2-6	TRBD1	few	TGTGCCAGTAGCACCAAACAGACAGGGGCGATCTCTGGGGCCAACGTCCTGACTTTC	CASSTKQTGAISGANVLTF
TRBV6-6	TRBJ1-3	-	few	TGTGCCAGCGCGATGAGTCCGCCTGGAAACACCATATATTTT	CASAMSPPGNTIYF